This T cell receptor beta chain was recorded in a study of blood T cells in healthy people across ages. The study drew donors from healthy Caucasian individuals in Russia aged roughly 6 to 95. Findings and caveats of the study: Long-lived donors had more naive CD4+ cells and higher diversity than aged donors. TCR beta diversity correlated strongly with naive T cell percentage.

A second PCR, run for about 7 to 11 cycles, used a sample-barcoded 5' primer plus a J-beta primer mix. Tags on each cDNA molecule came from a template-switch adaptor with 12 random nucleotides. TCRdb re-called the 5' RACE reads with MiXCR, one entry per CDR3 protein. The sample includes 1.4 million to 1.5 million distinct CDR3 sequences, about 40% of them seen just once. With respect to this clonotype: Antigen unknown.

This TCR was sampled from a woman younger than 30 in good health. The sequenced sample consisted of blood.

In DNA, the CDR3 is TGTGCCAGCACGGACAGACTAAACACAGATACGCAGTATTTT. It yields the protein CASTDRLNTDTQYF. The chain has TRBV14 and TRBJ2-3; a possible D gene is TRBD1 (6 bases). V lost 7 bases and J 2 bases, leaving 13 bases between the germline ends. CDR1 and CDR2 (germline): SGHDN, FVKESK. The CDR3 is 14 amino acids.